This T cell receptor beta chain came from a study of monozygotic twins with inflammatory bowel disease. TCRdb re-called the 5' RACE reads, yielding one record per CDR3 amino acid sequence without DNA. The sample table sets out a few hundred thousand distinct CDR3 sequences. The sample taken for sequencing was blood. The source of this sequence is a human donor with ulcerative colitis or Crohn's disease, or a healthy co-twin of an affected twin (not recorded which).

The chain's CDR3 is CASSVQGANQPQHF. This chain uses TRBV6-1 with TRBJ1-5; TCRdb indicates TRBD1, and absent DNA this call remains unverified. CDR3 length: 14 amino acids. CDR1 MNHNS and CDR2 SASEGT come from the germline V gene.